Below are 9 T cell receptor beta chains sequenced from a single sample in a study of blood T cell repertoires in COVID-19. This table comes from immunoSEQ multiplex PCR, and its TCRdb copy is limited to in-frame clones, with some not included. The table has roughly 120,000 clones, 90% seen once. The material sequenced was peripheral blood. These receptors were taken from a middle-aged man with active COVID-19.

The chain is built from TRBV18 and TRBJ1-1; the match to TRBD1 covers 8 bases. The V gene end was trimmed by 3 bases and the J gene end by 1 base; junction bases not matched to a gene: 4. Germline CDR1 reads KGHSH; CDR2 reads LQKENI. This CDR3 comprises 15 residues. CDR3 DNA sequence: TGTGCCAGCTCACCTGGGACAGGCCAGAACACTGAAGCTTTCTTT. Amino acid sequence: CASSPGTGQNTEAFF.

This chain uses TRBV5-1 with TRBJ2-1, with D perhaps matching TRBD2 (6 bases). In germline, CDR1 is SGHRS, CDR2 YFSETQ. Trimming removed 1 base at V and 7 bases at J, with 12 bases between. This CDR3 has 14 residues. The CDR3 protein is CASSLNPGGNEQFF. The CDR3 coding sequence is TGCGCCAGCAGCTTGAATCCCGGAGGGAATGAGCAGTTCTTC.

This sequence joins TRBV7-3 and TRBJ1-1; D is undetermined. CDR1 is SGHTA, CDR2 FQGTGA, per germline. V was cut by 2 bases and J by 2 bases, with 15 bases left in between. The CDR3 extends over 16 amino acids. The DNA of the CDR3 is TGTGCCAGCAGCTTAGAGGGTAGGGCAGTCAACACTGAAGCTTTCTTT. It yields the protein CASSLEGRAVNTEAFF.

This chain links TRBV7-6 with TRBJ1-5; 10 positions match TRBD1. With V trimmed by 5 bases and J by 7 bases, 8 bases remained unmatched. Germline loops: CDR1 SGHVS, CDR2 FNYEAQ. The CDR3 totals 15 residues. The CDR3 spells CASSATGGPRQPQHF. The CDR3 DNA reads TGTGCCAGCAGCGCGACAGGGGGCCCGAGGCAGCCCCAGCATTTT.

The V and J genes are TRBV6-6 and TRBJ2-6; D might be TRBD1 (6 bases). The germline V gene has CDR1 MNHNY and CDR2 SVGAGI (reference sequence). V lost 7 bases and J 4 bases, leaving 14 bases between the germline ends. The CDR3 is 15 residues long. The CDR3 nucleotides are TGTGCCAGCAATCCGATCCAGGGGGGGGCCAACGTCCTGACTTTC. Translating it yields CASNPIQGGANVLTF.

This clone came up once. The chain joins TRBV6-6 to TRBJ2-1; 8 nucleotides agree with TRBD1. With V trimmed by 5 bases and J by 6 bases, 15 bases remained unmatched. This CDR3 is 17 amino acids long. Per the germline V gene, CDR1 is MNHNY and CDR2 is SVGAGI (reference sequence). This chain's CDR3 is CASSPRTGSTIVNEQFF. The DNA of the CDR3 is TGTGCCAGCAGTCCACGGACAGGGTCTACAATTGTCAATGAGCAGTTCTTC.

This clone has a handful of counts. The V gene is TRBV6-1, the J gene TRBJ2-3, with TRBD2 as a possible D gene (5 bases). Germline V gene lookup returns CDR1 MNHNS and CDR2 SASEGT. V lost 2 bases and J 4 bases, leaving 16 bases between the germline ends. The CDR3 spans 16 residues. The CDR3 here is CASSERSSLGADTQYF. The CDR3 DNA sequence: TGTGCCAGCAGTGAACGTAGCAGTCTCGGGGCAGATACGCAGTATTTT.

The chain uses TRBV6-6 and TRBJ1-1, with D unclear. The CDR3 has 16 amino acids. Trimming took off 4 bases at V and 3 bases at J, with 18 bases between the two ends. Germline V gene lookup returns CDR1 MNHNY and CDR2 SVGAGI (reference sequence). The CDR3 coding sequence is TGTGCCAGCAGTTTCAAACTCGGAACGGGTGACACTGAAGCTTTCTTT. As protein: CASSFKLGTGDTEAFF.

This clone was observed a single time. The CDR3 reads CASRTSASETQYF. The DNA for the CDR3 is TGTGCCAGCAGAACTAGCGCCTCGGAGACCCAGTACTTC. The chain recombines TRBV6-5 with TRBJ2-5, with TRBD2 identical over 7 bases. V was clipped by 6 bases and J by 5 bases; unmatched bases: 6. This CDR3 spans 13 amino acids. Germline CDR1 MNHEY, CDR2 SVGAGI.